This TCR beta chain was captured in a study of T-cell reconstitution after alpha-beta-depleted transplantation in children. The authors prepared the TCRbeta library with unique molecular identifiers. TCRdb analysed the PCR reads with MiXCR anew, one entry per CDR3 protein. This table holds roughly 150,000 distinct CDR3 sequences, over 8.5% found once. This clonotype was picked up many times. The V gene lost 0 bases and the J gene lost 10 bases, with 13 bases spanning the gap. CDR3 length: 13 residues. Per the germline V gene, CDR1 is GTSNPN and CDR2 is SVGIG (reference sequence). This sequence was found in a boy between 2 and 10 years old with acute myeloid leukemia, due to receive a stem cell transplant. The V and J genes are TRBV30 and TRBJ2-1, with TRBD1 as a possible D gene (5 bases). The specimen was PBMCs, collected before TCRalphabeta/CD19-depleted stem cell transplant. The CDR3 region is CAWSVQGAREQFF. The DNA of the CDR3 is TGTGCCTGGAGTGTACAAGGGGCGCGAGAGCAGTTCTTC.